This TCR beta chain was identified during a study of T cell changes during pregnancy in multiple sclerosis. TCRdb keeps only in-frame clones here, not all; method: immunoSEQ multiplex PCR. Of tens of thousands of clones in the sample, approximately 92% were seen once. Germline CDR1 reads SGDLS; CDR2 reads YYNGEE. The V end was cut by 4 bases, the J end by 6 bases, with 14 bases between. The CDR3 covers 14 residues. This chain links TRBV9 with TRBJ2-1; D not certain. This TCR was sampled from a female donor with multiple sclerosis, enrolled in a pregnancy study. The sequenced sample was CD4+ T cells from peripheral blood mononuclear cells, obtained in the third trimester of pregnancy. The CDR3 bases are TGTGCCAGCAGCCCCCAGCGACGGAGCAATGAGCAGTTCTTC. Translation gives CASSPQRRSNEQFF.